These T cell receptor beta chains were read from a single sample in a study of T cells in localized non-small cell lung cancer. Profiled with immunoSEQ multiplex PCR; TCRdb holds only in-frame clones, not every one. The sample consists of around 750 clones, 20% to 30% of them appearing once. The input for sequencing was lung tumor tissue, taken before any cancer treatment. Receptors originate from a female donor older than 55 with stage I squamous cell lung carcinoma. The conserved cysteine and the conserved F or W are not part of the CDR3 here. Clone size, where shown, is once, few, many, or a class for clones that have expanded.

clone_size: few
v_call: TRBV30
cdr3_aa: AWSRDRGFFEAF

clone_size: .
v_call: TRBV12-5
cdr3_aa: ASYRGYTGELF

clone_size: .
v_call: TRBV9
cdr3_aa: ASSGPGQGITEAF

clone_size: large
v_call: TRBV11-3
cdr3_aa: ASREGLAETNTGELF

clone_size: .
v_call: TRBV6-8
cdr3_aa: ASKGTSGRVRTDTQY

clone_size: .
v_call: TRBV11-3
cdr3_aa: ASSLSTWDVGNTIY

clone_size: .
v_call: TRBV11-3
cdr3_aa: ASSLSVVLGTEAF

clone_size: .
v_call: TRBV10-2
cdr3_aa: ASSGRQGEQF

clone_size: .
v_call: TRBV11-3
cdr3_aa: ASSLIRGPGKNIQY

clone_size: .
v_call: TRBV18
cdr3_aa: ASSPRQGTYEQY

clone_size: hyperexpanded
v_call: TRBV11-3
cdr3_aa: ASSVEGVRVHTEAF

clone_size: .
v_call: TRBV18
cdr3_aa: ASSPGASATNEKLF

clone_size: few
v_call: TRBV11-3
cdr3_aa: ASSNPHGWRVAEAF

clone_size: .
v_call: TRBV6-8
cdr3_aa: ASNLQGSTEAF

clone_size: .
v_call: TRBV9
cdr3_aa: ASSVQGATGNEQF

clone_size: medium-sized
v_call: TRBV9
cdr3_aa: ASSVDSRQGSDYGYT

clone_size: large
v_call: TRBV18
cdr3_aa: ASSPNRGGAEAF

clone_size: .
v_call: TRBV28
cdr3_aa: ASSFFRARNTEAF

clone_size: .
v_call: TRBV9
cdr3_aa: ASSVDPNTGELF

clone_size: few
v_call: TRBV18
cdr3_aa: ASSPAGYSYNEQF

clone_size: .
v_call: TRBV18
cdr3_aa: ASSPTHANYGYT

clone_size: medium-sized
v_call: TRBV11-3
cdr3_aa: ASSLAPTGINQPQH

clone_size: large
v_call: TRBV6-8
cdr3_aa: ASSHPTRSHAIFSNQPQH

clone_size: .
v_call: TRBV23-1
cdr3_aa: ASSSGGDNEQF

clone_size: large
v_call: TRBV18
cdr3_aa: ASSATELETQY

clone_size: few
v_call: TRBV6-8
cdr3_aa: ASSDHWDRGQNIQY

clone_size: few
v_call: TRBV7-2
cdr3_aa: ASSGTGGATDTQY

clone_size: few
v_call: TRBV19
cdr3_aa: ASSVRGSPYEQY

clone_size: .
v_call: TRBV19
cdr3_aa: ASSTRDRDSSYT

clone_size: .
v_call: TRBV30
cdr3_aa: AWSRVPGELF

clone_size: medium-sized
v_call: TRBV11-3
cdr3_aa: ASSPEGTGYEAF

clone_size: few
v_call: TRBV11-3
cdr3_aa: ASSSWDRDTGELF

clone_size: .
v_call: TRBV28
cdr3_aa: ASSYIDRARDQPQH

clone_size: few
v_call: TRBV11-3
cdr3_aa: ASSFPDGGGAFV

clone_size: large
v_call: TRBV11-3
cdr3_aa: ASSLGGQHTEAF

clone_size: large
v_call: TRBV6-8
cdr3_aa: ASSANRATEAF

clone_size: .
v_call: TRBV11-3
cdr3_aa: ASSLDSATGNEQF

clone_size: large
v_call: TRBV15
cdr3_aa: ATSRDSYDRDEQF

clone_size: .
v_call: TRBV5-1
cdr3_aa: ASSLRRGNSDTQY

clone_size: .
v_call: TRBV30
cdr3_aa: AWSKIAGPGIQY

clone_size: .
v_call: TRBV5-1
cdr3_aa: ASSLSADPGGELF

clone_size: few
v_call: TRBV7-1
cdr3_aa: ASSLAENTEAF

clone_size: .
v_call: TRBV28
cdr3_aa: ASLSPADNSYEQY

clone_size: .
v_call: TRBV4-1
cdr3_aa: ASSLGQEAHEQY

clone_size: .
v_call: TRBV15
cdr3_aa: ATSRTGLAVDEQF

clone_size: large
v_call: TRBV4-1
cdr3_aa: ASSPSGTGGFQETQY

clone_size: few
v_call: TRBV29-1
cdr3_aa: SVERQPNTEAF

clone_size: .
v_call: TRBV30
cdr3_aa: AWTVLGGREGDTQY

clone_size: .
v_call: TRBV28
cdr3_aa: ASSLPGQIDNEQF

clone_size: .
v_call: TRBV5-1
cdr3_aa: ASSFSGSSYNEQF

clone_size: .
v_call: TRBV28
cdr3_aa: ASEQGVHYEQY

clone_size: few
v_call: TRBV30
cdr3_aa: AWRRDIHYGYT

clone_size: .
v_call: TRBV29-1
cdr3_aa: SVEAGSGGNQPQH